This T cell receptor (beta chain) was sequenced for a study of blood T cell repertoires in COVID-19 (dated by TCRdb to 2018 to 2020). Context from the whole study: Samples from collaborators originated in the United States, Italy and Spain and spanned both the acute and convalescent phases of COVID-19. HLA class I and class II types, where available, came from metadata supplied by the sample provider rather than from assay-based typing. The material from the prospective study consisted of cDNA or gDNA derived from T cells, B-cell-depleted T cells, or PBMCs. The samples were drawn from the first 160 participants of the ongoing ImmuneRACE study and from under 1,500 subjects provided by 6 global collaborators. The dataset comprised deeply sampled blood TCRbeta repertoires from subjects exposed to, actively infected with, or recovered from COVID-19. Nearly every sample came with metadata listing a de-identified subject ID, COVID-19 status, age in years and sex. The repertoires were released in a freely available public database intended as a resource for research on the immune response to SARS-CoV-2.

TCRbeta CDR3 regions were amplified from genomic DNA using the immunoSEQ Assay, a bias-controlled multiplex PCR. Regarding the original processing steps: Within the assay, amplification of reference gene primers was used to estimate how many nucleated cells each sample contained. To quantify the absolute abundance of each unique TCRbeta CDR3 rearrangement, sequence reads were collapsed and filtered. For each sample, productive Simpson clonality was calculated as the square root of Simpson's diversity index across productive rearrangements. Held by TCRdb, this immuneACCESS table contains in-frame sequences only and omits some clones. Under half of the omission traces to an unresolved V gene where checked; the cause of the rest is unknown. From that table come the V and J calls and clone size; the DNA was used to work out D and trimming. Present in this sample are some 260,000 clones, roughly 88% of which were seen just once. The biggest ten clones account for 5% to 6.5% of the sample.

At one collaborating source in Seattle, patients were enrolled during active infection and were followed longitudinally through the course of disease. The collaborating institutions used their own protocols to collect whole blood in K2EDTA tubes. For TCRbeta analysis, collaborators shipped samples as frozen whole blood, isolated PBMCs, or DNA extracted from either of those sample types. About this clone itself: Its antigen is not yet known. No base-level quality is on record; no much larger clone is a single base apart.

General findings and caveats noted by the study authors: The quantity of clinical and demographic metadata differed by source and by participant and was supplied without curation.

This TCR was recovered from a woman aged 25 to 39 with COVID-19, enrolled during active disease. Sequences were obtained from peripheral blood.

The nucleotide sequence is given as TGTGCCAGCAGTGGGAGGACCTCTAACTATGGCTACACCTTC. Translated, this is CASSGRTSNYGYTF. The V gene is TRBV2 and the J gene is TRBJ1-2, with no confident D gene call. The CDR3 spans 14 residues, from the cysteine through the phenylalanine. Kept here is only the CDR3 DNA, which spans 42 bases and is read in frame from base 1. Trimming takes 4 bases from V and 0 bases from J, and the germline ends sit 9 bases apart. CDR1 and CDR2 are read off the germline V gene as SNHLY and FYNNEI.